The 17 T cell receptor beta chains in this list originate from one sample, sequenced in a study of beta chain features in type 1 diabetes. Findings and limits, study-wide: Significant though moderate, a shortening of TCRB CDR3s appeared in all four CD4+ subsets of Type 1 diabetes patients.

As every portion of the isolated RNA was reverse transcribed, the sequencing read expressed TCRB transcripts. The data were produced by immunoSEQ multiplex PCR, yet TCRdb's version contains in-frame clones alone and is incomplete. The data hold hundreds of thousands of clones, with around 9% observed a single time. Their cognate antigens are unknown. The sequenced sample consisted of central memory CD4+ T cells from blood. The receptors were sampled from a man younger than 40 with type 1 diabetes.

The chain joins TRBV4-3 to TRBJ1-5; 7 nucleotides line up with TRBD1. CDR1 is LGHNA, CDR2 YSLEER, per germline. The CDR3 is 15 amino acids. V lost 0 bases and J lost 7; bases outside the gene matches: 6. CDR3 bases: TGCGCCAGCAGCCAAGATATGACAGGGAGGCAGCCCCAGCATTTT. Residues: CASSQDMTGRQPQHF.

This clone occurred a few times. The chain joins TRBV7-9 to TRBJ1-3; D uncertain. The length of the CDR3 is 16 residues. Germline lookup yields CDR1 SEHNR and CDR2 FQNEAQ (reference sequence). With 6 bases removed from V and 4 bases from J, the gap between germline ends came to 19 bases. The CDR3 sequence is CASRPHAGSQGNTIYF. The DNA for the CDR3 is TGTGCCAGCAGACCTCATGCAGGAAGTCAGGGAAACACCATATATTTT.

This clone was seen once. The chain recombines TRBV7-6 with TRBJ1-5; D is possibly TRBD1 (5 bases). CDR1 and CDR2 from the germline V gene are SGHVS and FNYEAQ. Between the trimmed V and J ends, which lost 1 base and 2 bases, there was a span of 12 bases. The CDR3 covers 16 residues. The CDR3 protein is CASSLESGQGNQPQHF. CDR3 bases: TGTGCCAGCAGCTTAGAGTCAGGGCAGGGCAATCAGCCCCAGCATTTT.

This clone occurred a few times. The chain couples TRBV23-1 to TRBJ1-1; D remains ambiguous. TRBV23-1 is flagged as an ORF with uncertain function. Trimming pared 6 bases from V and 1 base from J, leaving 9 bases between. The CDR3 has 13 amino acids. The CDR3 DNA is TGCGCCAGCAGCACCCCCTCGAACACTGAAGCTTTCTTT. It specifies CASSTPSNTEAFF.

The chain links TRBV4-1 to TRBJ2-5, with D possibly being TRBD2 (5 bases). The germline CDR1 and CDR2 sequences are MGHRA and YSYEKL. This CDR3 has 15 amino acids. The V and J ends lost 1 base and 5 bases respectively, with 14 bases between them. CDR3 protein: CASSQGTGNWETQYF. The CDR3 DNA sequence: TGCGCCAGCAGCCAAGGTACGGGGAATTGGGAGACCCAGTACTTC.

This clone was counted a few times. CDR3 sequence: CSTPEGSEQYF. DNA of the CDR3: TGCAGTACCCCCGAGGGATCCGAGCAGTACTTC. J is TRBJ2-7 and V is TRBV20-1, with D maybe TRBD2 (5 bases). Germline V gene data show CDR1 as DFQATT and CDR2 as SNEGSKA (reference sequence). V shed 8 bases and J shed 6 bases, with 14 bases lying between them. The CDR3 has 11 amino acids.

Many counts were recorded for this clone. As DNA, the CDR3 is TGTGCCTGGAGTTCCCGGGCCTTTGGGACCGGGGAGCTGTTTTTT. Its protein product is CAWSSRAFGTGELFF. The V call is TRBV30, the J call TRBJ2-2, with D unclear. The V gene lost 2 bases and the J gene lost 5 bases, with 15 bases spanning the gap. The CDR3 extends over 15 amino acids. The germline V gene encodes CDR1 GTSNPN and CDR2 SVGIG (reference sequence).

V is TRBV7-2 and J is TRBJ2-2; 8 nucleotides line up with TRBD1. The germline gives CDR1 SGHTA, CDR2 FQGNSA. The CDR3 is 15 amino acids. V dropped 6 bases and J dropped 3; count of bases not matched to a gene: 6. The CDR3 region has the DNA TGTGCCAGCAGGCGCAGGGGGCGGGACACCGGGGAGCTGTTTTTT. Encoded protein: CASRRRGRDTGELFF.

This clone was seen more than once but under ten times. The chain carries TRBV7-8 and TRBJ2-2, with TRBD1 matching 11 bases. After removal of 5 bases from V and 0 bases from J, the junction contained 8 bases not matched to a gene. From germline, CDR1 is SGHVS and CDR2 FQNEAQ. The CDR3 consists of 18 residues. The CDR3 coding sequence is TGTGCCAGCAGCGCTCGGACAGGGGGCGCAGCGAACACCGGGGAGCTGTTTTTT. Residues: CASSARTGGAANTGELFF. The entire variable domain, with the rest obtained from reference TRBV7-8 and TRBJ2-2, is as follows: GAGVSQSPRYKVAKRGQDVALRCDPISGHVSLFWYQQALGQGPEFLTYFQNEAQLDKSGLPSDRFFAERPEGSVSTLKIQRTQQEDSAVYLCASSARTGGAANTGELFFGEGSRLTVL.

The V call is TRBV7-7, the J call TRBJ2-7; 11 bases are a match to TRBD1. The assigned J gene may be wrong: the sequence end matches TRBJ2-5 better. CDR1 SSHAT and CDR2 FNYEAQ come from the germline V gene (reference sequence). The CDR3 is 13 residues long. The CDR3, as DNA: TGTGCCAGCAGCAGGGACAGGGGGGAGACCCAGTACTTC. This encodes CASSRDRGETQYF.

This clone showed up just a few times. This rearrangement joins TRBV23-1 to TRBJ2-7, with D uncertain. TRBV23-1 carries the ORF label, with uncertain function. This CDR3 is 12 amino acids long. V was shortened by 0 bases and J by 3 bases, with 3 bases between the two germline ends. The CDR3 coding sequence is TGCGCCAGCAGTCAATCCTTCTACGAGCAGTACTTC. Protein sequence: CASSQSFYEQYF.

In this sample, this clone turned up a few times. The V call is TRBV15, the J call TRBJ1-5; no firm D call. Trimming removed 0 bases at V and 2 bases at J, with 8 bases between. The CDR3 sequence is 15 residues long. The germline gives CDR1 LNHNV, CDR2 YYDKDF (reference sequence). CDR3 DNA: TGTGCCACCAGCAGAGATGGGCAGGGCAATCAGCCCCAGCATTTT. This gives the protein CATSRDGQGNQPQHF.

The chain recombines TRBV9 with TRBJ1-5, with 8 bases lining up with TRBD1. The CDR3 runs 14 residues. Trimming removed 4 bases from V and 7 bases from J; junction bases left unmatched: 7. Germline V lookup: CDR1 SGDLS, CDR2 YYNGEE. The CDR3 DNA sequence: TGTGCCAGCAGCCCGGGACAGGCGAACCAGCCCCAGCATTTT. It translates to CASSPGQANQPQHF.

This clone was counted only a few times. CDR3 protein: CASSQREDLPYEQYF. As DNA, the CDR3 is TGCGCCAGCAGCCAACGAGAGGACCTCCCCTACGAGCAGTACTTC. V gene TRBV4-1 combines with J gene TRBJ2-7; D is unresolved. Germline-derived CDR1 and CDR2 are MGHRA and YSYEKL. There are 15 residues in the CDR3. Trimming removed 2 bases from V and 2 bases from J, with 13 bases in between.

CDR3 residues: CATSAGVQETQYF. For the CDR3, the DNA is TGTGCCACCAGCGCGGGGGTCCAAGAGACCCAGTACTTC. The V and J genes are TRBV15 and TRBJ2-5; TRBD2 aligns across 7 bases. The V segment lost 5 bases and the J segment 1 base; nucleotides outside the gene matches: 1. Per the germline V gene, CDR1 is LNHNV and CDR2 is YYDKDF (reference sequence). The CDR3 spans 13 residues.

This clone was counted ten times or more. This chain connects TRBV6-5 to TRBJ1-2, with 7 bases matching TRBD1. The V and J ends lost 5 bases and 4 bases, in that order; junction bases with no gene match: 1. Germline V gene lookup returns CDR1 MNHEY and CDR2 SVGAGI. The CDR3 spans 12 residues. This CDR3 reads CASSGQAYGYTF. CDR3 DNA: TGTGCCAGCAGTGGACAGGCCTATGGCTACACCTTC.

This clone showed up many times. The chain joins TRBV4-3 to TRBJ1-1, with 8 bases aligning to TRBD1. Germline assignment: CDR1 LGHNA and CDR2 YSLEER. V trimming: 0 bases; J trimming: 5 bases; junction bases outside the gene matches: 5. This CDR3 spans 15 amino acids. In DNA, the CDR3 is TGCGCCAGCAGCCAAGATTACAGGGGGGATACTGAAGCTTTCTTT. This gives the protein CASSQDYRGDTEAFF.